Below are 3 T cell receptor beta chains sequenced from a single sample in a study of T cell repertoires in cytomegalovirus infection. From the reads, TCRdb called clonotypes with MiXCR, one entry per CDR3 protein. The sample holds a few hundred thousand distinct CDR3 sequences; 17% are singletons and the top ten take over 40%. The sequenced material came from CD8+ T cells from PBMCs. The source of these receptors is a human donor in good health (CMV status not recorded). Some clones in this sample may be carry-over from other donors' samples.

This clonotype has only one observation. The rearrangement joins TRBV9 to TRBJ1-2; no reliable D call. This CDR3 contains 14 residues. Trimming removed 0 bases at V and 3 bases at J, with 9 bases between. Germline values: CDR1 SGDLS, CDR2 YYNGEE. Written as DNA, the CDR3 is TGTGCCAGCAGCGTAGGACCGGGTGACTATGGCTACACCTTC. As protein: CASSVGPGDYGYTF.

This rearrangement joins TRBV7-4 to TRBJ2-7, with unresolved D. This CDR3 contains 12 residues. From germline, CDR1 is SGHVT and CDR2 SQSDAQ. With 7 bases removed from V and 4 bases from J, the gap between germline ends came to 11 bases. This CDR3 is CASTLTDYEQYF. Written as DNA, the CDR3 is TGTGCCAGCACCCTAACAGATTACGAGCAGTACTTC.

This clonotype was found many times. This CDR3 is CASSLLGGVTGELFF. CDR3 bases: TGTGCCAGCAGCTTACTGGGTGGCGTCACCGGGGAGCTGTTTTTT. This chain connects TRBV7-8 to TRBJ2-2; the D is unclear. The germline gives CDR1 SGHVS, CDR2 FQNEAQ. The CDR3 length is 15 residues. With 2 bases removed from V and 4 bases from J, the gap between germline ends came to 11 bases.